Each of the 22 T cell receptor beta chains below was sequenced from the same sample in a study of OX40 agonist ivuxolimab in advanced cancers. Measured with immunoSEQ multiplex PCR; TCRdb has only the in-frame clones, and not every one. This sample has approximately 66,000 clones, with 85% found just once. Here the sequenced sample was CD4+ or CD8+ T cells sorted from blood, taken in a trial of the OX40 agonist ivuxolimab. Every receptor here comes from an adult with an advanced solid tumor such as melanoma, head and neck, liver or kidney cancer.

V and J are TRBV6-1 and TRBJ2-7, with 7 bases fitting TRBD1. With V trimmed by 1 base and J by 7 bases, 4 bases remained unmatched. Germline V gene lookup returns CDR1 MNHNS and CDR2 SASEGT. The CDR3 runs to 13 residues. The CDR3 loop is CASSEVQGSEQYF. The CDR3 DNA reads TGTGCCAGCAGTGAAGTACAGGGGAGTGAGCAGTACTTC.

The CDR3 DNA reads TGTGCCAGCAGTTCGACCCACAGGGGGAGTCCATATGGCTACACCTTC. Translation gives CASSSTHRGSPYGYTF. J is TRBJ1-2 and V is TRBV28; 8 bases are shared with TRBD1. The germline gives CDR1 MDHEN, CDR2 SYDVKM. After removal of 4 bases from V and 5 bases from J, the junction contained 12 bases not matched to a gene. The CDR3 is 16 amino acids.

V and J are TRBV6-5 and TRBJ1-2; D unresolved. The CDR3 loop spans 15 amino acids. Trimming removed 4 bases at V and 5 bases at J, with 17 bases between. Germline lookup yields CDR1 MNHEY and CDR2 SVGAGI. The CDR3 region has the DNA TGTGCCAGCAGTTCCCTCGGGCTTTCGGATTATGGCTACACCTTC. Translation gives CASSSLGLSDYGYTF.

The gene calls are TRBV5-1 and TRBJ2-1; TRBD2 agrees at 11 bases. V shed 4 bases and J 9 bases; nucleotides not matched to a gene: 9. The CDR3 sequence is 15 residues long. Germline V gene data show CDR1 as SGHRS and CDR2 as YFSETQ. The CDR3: CASSVTGTSGGEQFF. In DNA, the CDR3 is TGCGCCAGCAGCGTGACCGGGACTAGCGGCGGTGAGCAGTTCTTC.

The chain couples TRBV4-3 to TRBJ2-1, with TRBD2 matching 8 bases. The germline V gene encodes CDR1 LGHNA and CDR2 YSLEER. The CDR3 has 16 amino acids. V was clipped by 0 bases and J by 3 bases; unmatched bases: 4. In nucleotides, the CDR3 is TGCGCCAGCAGCCAAGAGCTACTAGCGGTCTACAATGAGCAGTTCTTC. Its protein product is CASSQELLAVYNEQFF.

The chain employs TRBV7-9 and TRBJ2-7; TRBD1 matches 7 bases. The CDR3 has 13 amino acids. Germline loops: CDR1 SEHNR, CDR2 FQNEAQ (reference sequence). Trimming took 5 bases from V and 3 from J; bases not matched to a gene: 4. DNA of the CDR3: TGTGCCAGCAGCAGGGGGACAGTCTACGAGCAGTACTTC. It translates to CASSRGTVYEQYF.

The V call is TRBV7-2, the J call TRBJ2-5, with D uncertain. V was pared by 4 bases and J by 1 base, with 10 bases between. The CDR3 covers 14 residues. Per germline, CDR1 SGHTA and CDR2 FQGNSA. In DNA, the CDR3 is TGTGCCAGCAGCTCCACGACCGTCCAAGAGACCCAGTACTTC. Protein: CASSSTTVQETQYF.

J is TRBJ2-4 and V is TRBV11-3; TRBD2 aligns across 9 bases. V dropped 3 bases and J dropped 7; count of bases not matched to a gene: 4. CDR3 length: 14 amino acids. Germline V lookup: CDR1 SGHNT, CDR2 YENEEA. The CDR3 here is CASSFTGTSNIQYF. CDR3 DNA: TGTGCCAGCAGCTTTACGGGGACTAGCAACATTCAGTACTTC.

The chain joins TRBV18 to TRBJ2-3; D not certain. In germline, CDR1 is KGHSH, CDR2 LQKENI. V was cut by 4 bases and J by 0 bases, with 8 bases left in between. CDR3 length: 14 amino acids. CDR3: CASSRSQSTDTQYF. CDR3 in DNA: TGTGCCAGCTCACGGAGTCAAAGCACAGATACGCAGTATTTT.

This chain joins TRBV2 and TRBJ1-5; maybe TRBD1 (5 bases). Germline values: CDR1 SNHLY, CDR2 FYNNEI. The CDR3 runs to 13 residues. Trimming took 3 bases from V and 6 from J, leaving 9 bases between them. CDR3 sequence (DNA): TGTGCCAGCAGTGAGGGGGGTAGTCAGCCCCAGCATTTT. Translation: CASSEGGSQPQHF.

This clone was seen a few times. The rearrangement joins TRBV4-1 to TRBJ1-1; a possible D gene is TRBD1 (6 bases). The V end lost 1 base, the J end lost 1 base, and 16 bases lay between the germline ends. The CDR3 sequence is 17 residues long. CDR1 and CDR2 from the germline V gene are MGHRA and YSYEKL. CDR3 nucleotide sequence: TGCGCCAGCAGCCAAGGACGCCAGGGGAGGACGAACACTGAAGCTTTCTTT. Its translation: CASSQGRQGRTNTEAFF.

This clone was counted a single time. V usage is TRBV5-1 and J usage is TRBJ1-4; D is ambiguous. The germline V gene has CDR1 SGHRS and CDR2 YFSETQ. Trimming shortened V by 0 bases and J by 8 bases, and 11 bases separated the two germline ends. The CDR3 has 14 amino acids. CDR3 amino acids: CASSLAGVGEKLFF. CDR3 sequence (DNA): TGCGCCAGCAGCTTGGCCGGGGTTGGCGAAAAACTGTTTTTT.

CDR3 residues: CASSGGDPFNYGYTF. CDR3 nucleotides: TGCGCCAGCAGCGGGGGGGACCCTTTTAACTATGGCTACACCTTC. The chain uses TRBV5-1 and TRBJ1-2; TRBD1 is a possible D gene (5 bases). Per germline, CDR1 SGHRS and CDR2 YFSETQ. This CDR3 is 15 amino acids long. Trimming cost V 4 bases and J 1 base, with 14 bases left between them.

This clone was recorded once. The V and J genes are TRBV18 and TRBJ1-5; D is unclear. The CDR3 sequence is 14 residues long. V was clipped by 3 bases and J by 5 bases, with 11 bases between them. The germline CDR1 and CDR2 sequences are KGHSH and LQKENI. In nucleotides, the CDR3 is TGTGCCAGCTCACCGATCGGACGGGATCAGCCCCAGCATTTT. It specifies CASSPIGRDQPQHF.

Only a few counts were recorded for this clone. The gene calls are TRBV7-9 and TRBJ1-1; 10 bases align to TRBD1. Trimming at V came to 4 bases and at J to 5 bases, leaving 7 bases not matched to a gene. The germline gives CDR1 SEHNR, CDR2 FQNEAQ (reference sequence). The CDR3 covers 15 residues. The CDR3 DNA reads TGTGCCAGCAGCTCCCGGGACAGGGGATGGACTGAAGCTTTCTTT. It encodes CASSSRDRGWTEAFF. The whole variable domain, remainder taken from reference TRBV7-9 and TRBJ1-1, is DTGVSQNPRHKITKRGQNVTFRCDPISEHNRLYWYRQTLGQGPEFLTYFQNEAQLEKSRLLSDRFSAERPKGSFSTLEIQRTEQGDSAMYLCASSSRDRGWTEAFFGQGTRLTVV.

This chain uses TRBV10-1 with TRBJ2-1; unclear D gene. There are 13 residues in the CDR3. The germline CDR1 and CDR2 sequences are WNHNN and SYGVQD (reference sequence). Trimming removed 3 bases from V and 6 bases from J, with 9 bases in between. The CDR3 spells CASSDPQANEQFF. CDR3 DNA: TGCGCCAGCAGTGACCCCCAGGCCAATGAGCAGTTCTTC.

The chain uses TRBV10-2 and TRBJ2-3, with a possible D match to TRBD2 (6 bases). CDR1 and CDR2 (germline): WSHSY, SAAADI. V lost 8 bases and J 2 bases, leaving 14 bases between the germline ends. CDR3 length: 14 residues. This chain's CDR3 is CASRPGLLTDTQYF. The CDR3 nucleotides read TGCGCCAGCCGTCCGGGACTCCTCACAGATACGCAGTATTTT.

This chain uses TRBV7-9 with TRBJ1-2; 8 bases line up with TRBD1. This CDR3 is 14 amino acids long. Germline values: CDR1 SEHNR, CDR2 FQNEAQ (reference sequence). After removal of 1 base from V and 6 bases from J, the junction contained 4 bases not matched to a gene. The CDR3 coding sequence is TGTGCCAGCAGCTTAGTATCAGGGGGCGATGGCTACACCTTC. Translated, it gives CASSLVSGGDGYTF.

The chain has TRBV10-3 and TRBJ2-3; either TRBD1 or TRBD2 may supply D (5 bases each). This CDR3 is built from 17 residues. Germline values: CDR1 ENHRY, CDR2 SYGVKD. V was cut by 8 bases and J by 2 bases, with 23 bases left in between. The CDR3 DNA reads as TGTGCCATCGGGTATCCGGGACCCTCGACCCCCACAGATACGCAGTATTTT. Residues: CAIGYPGPSTPTDTQYF.

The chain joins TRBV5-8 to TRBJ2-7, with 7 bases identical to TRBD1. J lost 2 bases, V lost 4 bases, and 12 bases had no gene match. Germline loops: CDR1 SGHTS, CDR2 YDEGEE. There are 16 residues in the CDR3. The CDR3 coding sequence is TGTGCCAGCAGCACCGCGCGACAGGGTAGGCCCTACGAGCAGTACTTC. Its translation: CASSTARQGRPYEQYF.

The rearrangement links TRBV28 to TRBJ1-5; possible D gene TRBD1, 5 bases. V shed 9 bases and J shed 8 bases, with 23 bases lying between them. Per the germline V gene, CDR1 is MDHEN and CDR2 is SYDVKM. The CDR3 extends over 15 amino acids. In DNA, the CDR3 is TGTGCCAGTCGGGGGGAGGCGACGTTTAATGAGCCCCAGCATTTT. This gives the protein CASRGEATFNEPQHF.

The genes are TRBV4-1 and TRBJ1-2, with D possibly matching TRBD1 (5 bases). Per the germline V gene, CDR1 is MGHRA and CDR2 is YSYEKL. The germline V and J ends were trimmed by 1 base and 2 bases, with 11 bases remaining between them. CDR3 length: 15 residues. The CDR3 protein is CASSQVGRANYGYTF. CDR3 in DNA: TGCGCCAGCAGCCAAGTAGGCAGGGCCAACTATGGCTACACCTTC.